This TCR beta chain was sequenced in a study of T cell repertoires in cytomegalovirus infection. Overall study: The public TCR beta signatures pointed to both CMV infection and matching HLA type.

From germline, CDR1 is DFQATT and CDR2 SNEGSKA (reference sequence). CDR3 length: 14 amino acids. V shed 7 bases and J shed 0 bases, with 16 bases lying between them. Via MiXCR, TCRdb re-called the reads, giving one row per CDR3 protein. Of a few hundred thousand distinct CDR3 sequences listed, 9.5% are singletons. Input material: PBMCs. The TCR originated in a human donor in good health (CMV status not recorded). Some clones in this sample may be carry-over from other donors' samples. This chain joins TRBV20-1 and TRBJ2-7; a possible D gene is TRBD1 (5 bases). The CDR3 DNA reads TGCAGTGGCATCAGACAGTTGAGCTCCTACGAGCAGTACTTC. This sequence encodes CSGIRQLSSYEQYF.